A single sample gave rise to the 21 T cell receptor beta chains below, sequenced in a study of radiotherapy plus CTLA-4 blockade in lung cancer (dated by TCRdb to the late 2010s). Library construction relied on the immunoSEQ multiplex PCR assay. TCRdb re-hosts the immuneACCESS table, in-frame sequences only. Its copies lack some clones; in the studies checked, an unresolved V gene accounts for under half of them, and the cause for the rest is not known. The sample profile shows fewer than 65,000 clones; about 76% of them were found once. The ten largest make up around 8.8% of the sample. Sequencing used peripheral blood, obtained from a patient treated with radiotherapy plus ipilimumab. The source of these receptors is a human donor with non-small cell lung cancer who had a complete response to radiotherapy plus ipilimumab.

The chain recombines TRBV4-3 with TRBJ2-2; TRBD1 aligns across 8 bases. J was trimmed by 4 bases and V by 0 bases; bases with no gene match: 4. The germline V gene has CDR1 LGHNA and CDR2 YSLEER. This CDR3 is 16 amino acids long. CDR3 loop: CASSQEQGARTGELFF. For the CDR3, the DNA is TGCGCCAGCAGCCAAGAGCAGGGGGCGCGCACCGGGGAGCTGTTTTTT.

The chain uses TRBV11-3 and TRBJ1-1; D uncertain. Germline V CDR1 and CDR2: SGHNT, YENEEA. The CDR3 runs to 13 residues. The V end was cut by 3 bases, the J end by 1 base, with 6 bases between. For the CDR3, the DNA is TGTGCCAGCAGCTTCGGGGAGAACACTGAAGCTTTCTTT. It is translated as CASSFGENTEAFF.

This clone came up once. The chain joins TRBV5-1 to TRBJ2-3; the D gene is possibly TRBD2 (6 bases). With 0 bases removed from V and 8 bases from J, the gap between germline ends came to 13 bases. CDR3 length: 14 residues. The V gene's germline CDR1 is SGHRS and CDR2 YFSETQ. The CDR3 nucleotides read TGCGCCAGCAGCTTGGATAGCGGTAGTGGTACGCAGTATTTT. It specifies CASSLDSGSGTQYF.

This clone is a singleton in its sample. The chain employs TRBV13 and TRBJ1-3, with 9 bases identical to TRBD1. Germline V CDR1 and CDR2: PRHDT, FYEKMQ (reference sequence). The CDR3 consists of 15 residues. With V trimmed by 4 bases and J by 4 bases, 5 bases remained unmatched. The CDR3 here is CASSSGQGMGNTIYF. CDR3 DNA: TGTGCCAGCAGCTCCGGACAGGGGATGGGAAACACCATATATTTT.

The chain joins TRBV2 to TRBJ2-2; 8 bases agree with TRBD2. The CDR3 is made up of 16 amino acids. Losses at the gene ends were 5 bases for V and 0 bases for J; bases not matched to a gene: 5. The germline gives CDR1 SNHLY, CDR2 FYNNEI. The DNA of the CDR3 is TGTGCCAGCAGTTCCTCTAGCGGGTCGAACACCGGGGAGCTGTTTTTT. Amino acids: CASSSSSGSNTGELFF.

The genes are TRBV30 and TRBJ2-1; 7 bases fit TRBD2. CDR3 length: 12 residues. J was trimmed by 10 bases and V by 3 bases; bases with no gene match: 6. From germline, CDR1 is GTSNPN and CDR2 SVGIG (reference sequence). CDR3: CAWRGGGDEQFF. Written as DNA, the CDR3 is TGTGCCTGGAGGGGGGGAGGGGACGAGCAGTTCTTC.

The chain joins TRBV1 to TRBJ2-6; the D call TRBD2 from the table was never checked on the DNA. TRBV1 is described as a pseudogene. There are 18 residues in the CDR3. The CDR3 protein is CTSRLRGCAQSRANVLTF. The DNA for the CDR3 is TGCACCAGCAGGCTTCGAGGTTGTGCACAAAGTCGGGCCAACGTCCTGACTTTC.

V is TRBV5-1 and J is TRBJ1-6; D unclear. Trimming cost V 4 bases and J 0 bases, with 8 bases left between them. The CDR3 loop spans 15 amino acids. CDR1 and CDR2 (germline): SGHRS, YFSETQ. The CDR3 spells CASSVQSSYNSPLHF. The CDR3 DNA is TGCGCCAGCAGCGTACAGAGCTCCTATAATTCACCCCTCCACTTT. Looking up the rest from reference TRBV5-1 and TRBJ1-6 gives the full variable domain: KAGVTQTPRYLIKTRGQQVTLSCSPISGHRSVSWYQQTPGQGLQFLFEYFSETQRNKGNFPGRFSGRQFSNSRSEMNVSTLELGDSALYLCASSVQSSYNSPLHFGNGTRLTVT.

Here the CDR3 DNA reads TGTGCCAGCAGGAGGGACAGGGGGTACGAGCAGTACGTC. As protein: CASRRDRGYEQYV. The gene calls are TRBV6-1 and TRBJ2-7; 11 positions match TRBD1. The length of the CDR3 is 13 residues. From germline, CDR1 is MNHNS and CDR2 SASEGT. The trim removed 6 bases at V and 4 bases at J, leaving 2 bases unmatched.

The rearrangement links TRBV6-5 to TRBJ2-2; no clear D gene. CDR3 size: 16 residues. V was pared by 0 bases and J by 7 bases, with 15 bases between. The germline CDR1 and CDR2 sequences are MNHEY and SVGAGI. CDR3 sequence: CASSYSTRPKDGELFF. Here the CDR3 DNA reads TGTGCCAGCAGTTACTCGACAAGGCCTAAGGACGGGGAGCTGTTTTTT.

J is TRBJ2-4 and V is TRBV2; 7 nucleotides match TRBD2. CDR1 SNHLY and CDR2 FYNNEI come from the germline V gene. The V gene end was trimmed by 1 base and the J gene end by 7 bases; junction bases not matched to a gene: 1. The CDR3 sequence is 13 residues long. The CDR3: CASSEVGGNIQYF. The CDR3 nucleotides read TGTGCCAGCAGTGAAGTCGGGGGGAACATTCAGTACTTC.

This CDR3 reads CASTQGLYSNQPQHF. CDR3 nucleotide sequence: TGTGCCAGCACCCAGGGGTTGTATAGCAATCAGCCCCAGCATTTT. This chain links TRBV6-6 with TRBJ1-5; tentative D call: TRBD1 (6 bases). There are 15 residues in the CDR3. CDR1 and CDR2 (germline): MNHNY, SVGAGI (reference sequence). V was pared by 7 bases and J by 0 bases, with 13 bases between.

In its sample, this clone was seen a few times. The chain recombines TRBV5-1 with TRBJ2-5; TRBD1 aligns across 12 bases. Germline V lookup: CDR1 SGHRS, CDR2 YFSETQ. Trimming took 3 bases from V and 5 from J; bases not matched to a gene: 5. The CDR3 covers 15 residues. DNA of the CDR3: TGCGCCAGCAGCTCCGGGACAGGGGGCGGGGAGACCCAGTACTTC. It is translated as CASSSGTGGGETQYF.

The chain couples TRBV5-1 to TRBJ1-1; no clear D. Germline loops: CDR1 SGHRS, CDR2 YFSETQ. The CDR3 is 13 amino acids. V was clipped by 5 bases and J by 6 bases, with 14 bases between them. For the CDR3, the DNA is TGCGCCAGCAGGCCCGGGGATGGAGCTGAAGCTTTCTTT. Protein: CASRPGDGAEAFF.

This clone has a single count. The chain uses TRBV18 and TRBJ1-6, with D perhaps TRBD1 (5 bases). The CDR3 is 15 residues long. The ends were cut back, 2 bases at V and 10 bases at J, with 15 bases in the middle. The germline V gene has CDR1 KGHSH and CDR2 LQKENI. CDR3 sequence reads: CASSPEAGRGSPLHF. CDR3 in DNA: TGTGCCAGCTCACCAGAAGCAGGGCGGGGCTCACCCCTCCACTTT.

The V call is TRBV5-6, the J call TRBJ2-5; 9 bases are shared with TRBD1. Germline V gene data show CDR1 as SGHDT and CDR2 as YYEEEE. This CDR3 region has 17 residues. V lost 0 bases, J lost 1 base, and 7 bases stayed unmatched. CDR3 in amino acids: CASSLDTGTGSQETQYF. The CDR3 DNA sequence: TGTGCCAGCAGCTTGGATACCGGGACAGGGTCCCAAGAGACCCAGTACTTC.

CDR3 DNA sequence: TGTGCCAGCTCACCGGGGGGGCGGGGGCCCAGGTACGAGCAGTACGTC. It encodes CASSPGGRGPRYEQYV. The V gene is TRBV18, the J gene TRBJ2-7, with D maybe TRBD2 (7 bases). Germline V gene sequence: CDR1 KGHSH, CDR2 LQKENI. CDR3 length: 16 residues. Trimming stripped 3 bases from V and 4 bases from J, with 19 bases between.

The V gene is TRBV30, the J gene TRBJ1-2, with D possibly matching TRBD1 (6 bases). Germline-derived CDR1 and CDR2 are GTSNPN and SVGIG (reference sequence). The CDR3 loop spans 15 amino acids. V lost 3 bases and J lost 1, with 15 bases in between. The CDR3 region is CAWRAGGANNYGYTF. Written as DNA, the CDR3 is TGTGCCTGGAGGGCGGGGGGCGCGAATAACTATGGCTACACCTTC.

The chain couples TRBV7-9 to TRBJ1-1; 9 positions match TRBD1. This CDR3 region has 17 residues. J was trimmed by 1 base and V by 4 bases; bases with no gene match: 10. Germline V gene lookup returns CDR1 SEHNR and CDR2 FQNEAQ (reference sequence). CDR3 coding DNA: TGTGCCAGCAGCTCAGGGACAGGGACAATTAAGAACACTGAAGCTTTCTTT. Translating gives CASSSGTGTIKNTEAFF.

The chain uses TRBV27 and TRBJ1-2; D is perhaps TRBD1 (5 bases). Germline CDR1 MNHEY, CDR2 SMNVEV (reference sequence). V gave up 5 bases and J gave up 4 bases, with 11 bases separating them. The CDR3 is 13 amino acids. CDR3 sequence reads: CASSNRGGYGYTF. CDR3 coding DNA: TGTGCCAGCAGTAACCGGGGGGGCTATGGCTACACCTTC.

The chain uses TRBV2 and TRBJ2-1, with 8 positions matching TRBD2. Germline CDR1 and CDR2: SNHLY and FYNNEI. The junction had 11 bases not matched to a gene; V was cut back by 8 bases and J by 5 bases. The CDR3 has 15 residues. The CDR3 sequence is CASGVQPGLDNEQFF. DNA for the CDR3: TGTGCCAGCGGAGTCCAGCCGGGACTAGACAATGAGCAGTTCTTC.